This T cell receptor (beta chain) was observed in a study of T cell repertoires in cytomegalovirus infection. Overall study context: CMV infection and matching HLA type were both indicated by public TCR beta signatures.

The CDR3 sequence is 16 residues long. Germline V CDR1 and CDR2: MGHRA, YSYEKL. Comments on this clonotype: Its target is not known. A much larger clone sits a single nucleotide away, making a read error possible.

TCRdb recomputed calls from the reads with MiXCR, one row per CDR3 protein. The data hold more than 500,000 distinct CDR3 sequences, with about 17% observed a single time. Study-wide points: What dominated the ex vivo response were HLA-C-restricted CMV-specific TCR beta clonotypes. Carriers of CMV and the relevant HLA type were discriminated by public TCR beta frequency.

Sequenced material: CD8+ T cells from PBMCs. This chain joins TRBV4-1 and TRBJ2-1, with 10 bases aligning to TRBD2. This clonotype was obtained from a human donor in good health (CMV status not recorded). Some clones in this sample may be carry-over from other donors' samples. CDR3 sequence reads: CASSQEVAGGAHEQFF. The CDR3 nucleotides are TGTGCCAGCAGCCAAGAAGTAGCGGGGGGTGCCCATGAGCAGTTCTTC.